This T cell receptor (beta chain) is drawn from a study of blood T cell repertoires in COVID-19. Trimming cost V 5 bases and J 4 bases, with 12 bases left between them. The CDR3 extends over 13 amino acids. Germline V gene sequence: CDR1 SEHNR, CDR2 FQNEAQ (reference sequence). Sequenced by immunoSEQ multiplex PCR; TCRdb stores in-frame clones only, minus some. The sample shows a few hundred thousand clones, more than 85% of them seen only once. Sequenced sample: PBMCs or T cells enriched from blood (not recorded which). The TCR originated in a woman in her twenties or thirties who had recovered from COVID-19. This chain connects TRBV7-9 to TRBJ2-7; D remains unclear. This chain's CDR3 is CASSPPPSYEQYF. Written as DNA, the CDR3 is TGTGCCAGCAGCCCCCCTCCGTCGTACGAGCAGTACTTC. Full variable domain (rest looked up from reference TRBV7-9 and TRBJ2-7): DTGVSQNPRHKITKRGQNVTFRCDPISEHNRLYWYRQTLGQGPEFLTYFQNEAQLEKSRLLSDRFSAERPKGSFSTLEIQRTEQGDSAMYLCASSPPPSYEQYFGPGTRLTVT.